This TCR beta chain was sequenced in a study of T cells in Graves' hyperthyroidism and ophthalmopathy. Amplified regions were TCR beta CDR3 sequences from RNA transcripts. An initial round of RT-PCR targeting the TCR CDR3 relied on the HTBI primer set. Each CDR3 protein gets one entry after TCRdb re-called the multiplex PCR reads with MiXCR. The sample yields roughly 840,000 distinct CDR3 sequences, about two fifths seen once. There are many counts of this clonotype. J was trimmed by 6 bases and V by 10 bases; bases with no gene match: 8. This CDR3 spans 13 amino acids. Germline-derived CDR1 and CDR2 are ENHRY and SYGVKD.

The chain couples TRBV10-3 to TRBJ1-5; 8 positions match TRBD1. The sequencing input was blood. The receptor was derived from a man younger than 35 with Graves' hyperthyroidism. The CDR3 region is CATAGGQGQPQHF. Here the CDR3 DNA reads TGTGCCACGGCAGGGGGCCAAGGTCAGCCCCAGCATTTT.